What follows is one TCR beta chain and its context. Sampling of blood occurred at baseline, cycle 4 day 1, and cycle 7 day 1. The source of the sample is a study of OX40 agonist ivuxolimab in advanced cancers. Trimming took off 1 base at V and 0 bases at J, with 7 bases between the two ends. CDR1 is LNHNV, CDR2 YYDKDF, per germline (reference sequence). The CDR3 covers 15 residues. Profiling relied on immunoSEQ multiplex PCR, and the TCRdb table lists in-frame clones only, not all of them. This sample carries tens of thousands of clones, around 89% of them seen once, and the ten largest clones take approximately 12%.

This clonotype was obtained from an adult with an advanced solid tumor such as melanoma, head and neck, liver or kidney cancer. J is TRBJ2-1 and V is TRBV15, with D hard to call. The input for sequencing was CD4+ or CD8+ T cells sorted from blood, taken in a trial of the OX40 agonist ivuxolimab. This CDR3 reads CATSRATGSYNEQFF. As DNA, the CDR3 is TGTGCCACCAGCAGAGCAACGGGCTCCTACAATGAGCAGTTCTTC. Combining the CDR3 with reference TRBV15 and TRBJ2-1 gives the whole variable domain DAMVIQNPRYQVTQFGKPVTLSCSQTLNHNVMYWYQQKSSQAPKLLFHYYDKDFNNEADTPDNFQSRRPNTSFCFLDIRSPGLGDTAMYLCATSRATGSYNEQFFGPGTRLTVL.